The source of this TCR beta chain is a study of neurological immune-mediated disorders. Turning to the study itself: In a group of around 35 multiple sclerosis patients, roughly 30 had the relapsing-remitting type and 3 had the secondary progressive type.

The CDR3 is made up of 16 amino acids. The V end lost 4 bases, the J end lost 3 bases, and 19 bases lay between the germline ends. From germline, CDR1 is DFQATT and CDR2 SNEGSKA (reference sequence). General study results and limits: No sharing of CDR3 amino acid sequences was observed among expanded clones across subjects, suggesting private repertoires in all groups.

The authors made cDNA by 5'RACE with 10-nucleotide random UMIs. The yield of each sequencing run was over 190 million TCR-beta sequences from 15-18 subjects. TCRdb reprocessed the 5' RACE reads via MiXCR and lists one record per CDR3 protein. The sample yields tens of thousands of distinct CDR3 sequences, 2% to 2.5% seen once. This clonotype was seen many times. Its antigen is unidentified. The V gene is TRBV20-1, the J gene TRBJ1-5; unclear D gene. This receptor was identified in a man over 45 with multiple sclerosis. The sequenced sample consisted of PBMCs. CDR3 loop: CSATESPGRPNQPQHF. The CDR3 coding sequence is TGCAGTGCTACAGAAAGCCCCGGGAGACCCAATCAGCCCCAGCATTTT.